This T cell receptor beta chain was observed in a study of blood T cells in healthy people across ages. Whole-study findings and limits: Older age went with lower TCR beta diversity per million T cells, in a roughly linear way. Those diversity estimates obtained from one million T cells were thought to be underestimates. Researchers said unsorted PBMCs prevented a conclusive naive versus antigen-experienced comparison.

Germline CDR1 reads SEHNR; CDR2 reads FQNEAQ (reference sequence). The V gene lost 3 bases and the J gene lost 7 bases, with 18 bases spanning the gap. The CDR3 sequence is 15 residues long. This clonotype was recorded once. Its antigen is not identified. For the second PCR, which ran for roughly 6 to 11 cycles, a sample-barcoded 5' primer and a J-beta primer mix were used. One entry per CDR3 protein results from TCRdb running MiXCR on the 5' RACE reads. In the table there are roughly 1.5 million distinct CDR3 sequences, roughly 43% of which are singletons. V gene TRBV7-9 combines with J gene TRBJ1-2; a weak D match, TRBD1 (6 bases). Specimen: blood. The receptor was derived from a woman between 18 and 30 years old in good health. The CDR3 protein is CASSFATGGLSGYTF. The DNA for the CDR3 is TGTGCCAGCAGCTTCGCGACAGGAGGGCTGAGTGGCTACACCTTC.